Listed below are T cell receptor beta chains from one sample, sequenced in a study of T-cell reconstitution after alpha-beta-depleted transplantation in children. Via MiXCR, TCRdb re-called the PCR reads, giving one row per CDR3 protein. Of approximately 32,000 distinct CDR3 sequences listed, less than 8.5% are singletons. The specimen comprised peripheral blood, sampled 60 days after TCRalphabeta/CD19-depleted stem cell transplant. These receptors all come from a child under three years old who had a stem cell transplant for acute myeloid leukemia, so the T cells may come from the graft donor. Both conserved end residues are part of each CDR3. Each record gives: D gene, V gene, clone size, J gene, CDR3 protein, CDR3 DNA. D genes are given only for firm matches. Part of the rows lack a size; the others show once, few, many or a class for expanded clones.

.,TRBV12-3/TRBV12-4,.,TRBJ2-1,CASSLTPGKYNEQFF,TGTGCCAGCAGTTTGACCCCGGGAAAGTACAATGAGCAGTTCTTC
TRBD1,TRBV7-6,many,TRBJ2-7,CASSLALDRGLYEQYF,TGTGCCAGCAGCTTAGCTCTGGACAGGGGGCTGTACGAGCAGTACTTC
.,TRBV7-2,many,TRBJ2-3,CASSHREAAGTDTQYF,TGTGCCAGCAGCCACAGGGAGGCGGCTGGCACAGATACGCAGTATTTT
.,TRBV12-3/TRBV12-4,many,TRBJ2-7,CASSLKRVDHSYEQYF,TGTGCCAGCAGTTTAAAGAGGGTGGACCACTCCTACGAGCAGTACTTC
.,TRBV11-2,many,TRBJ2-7,CASSQDRDPSYDKYF,TGTGCCAGCAGCCAAGATAGAGACCCCTCCTACGATAAGTACTTC
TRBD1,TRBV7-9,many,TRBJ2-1,CASSLVGGAYNEQFF,TGTGCCAGCAGCTTAGTAGGGGGCGCATACAATGAGCAGTTCTTC
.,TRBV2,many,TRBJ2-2,CASSVSTVYPNTGELFF,TGTGCCAGCAGCGTCTCGACAGTCTACCCGAACACCGGGGAGCTGTTTTTT
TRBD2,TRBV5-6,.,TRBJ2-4,CASSQTGGETKNIQYF,TGTGCCAGCAGCCAGACCGGGGGGGAAACCAAAAACATTCAGTACTTC
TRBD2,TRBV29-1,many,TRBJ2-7,CSVMTSGSYEQYF,TGCAGCGTTATGACTAGCGGGTCCTACGAGCAGTACTTC
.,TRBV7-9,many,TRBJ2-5,CASSLAGRGSAQETQYF,TGTGCCAGCAGCTTAGCGGGCAGGGGAAGCGCACAAGAGACCCAGTACTTC
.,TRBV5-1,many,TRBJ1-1,CASSLEYPVNTEAFF,TGCGCCAGCAGCTTGGAGTACCCAGTAAACACTGAAGCTTTCTTT
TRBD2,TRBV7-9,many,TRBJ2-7,CASSLKRESGHEQYF,TGTGCCAGCAGCTTAAAGCGGGAAAGCGGCCACGAGCAGTACTTC
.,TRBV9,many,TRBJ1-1,CASQRGGEPEAFF,TGTGCCAGCCAGCGGGGGGGGGAACCTGAAGCTTTCTTT
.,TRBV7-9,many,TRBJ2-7,CASSLIQQGEQYF,TGTGCCAGCAGCTTAATTCAACAAGGGGAGCAGTACTTC
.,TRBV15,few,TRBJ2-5,CATSRDRRGPQYF,TGTGCCACCAGCAGAGATCGGAGAGGACCCCAGTACTTC
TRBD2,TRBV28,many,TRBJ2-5,CASSFDEAGGPEETQYF,TGTGCCAGCAGTTTTGATGAAGCGGGGGGGCCGGAGGAGACCCAGTACTTC
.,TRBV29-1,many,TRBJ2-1,CSALGARNEQFF,TGCAGCGCCCTGGGGGCGCGCAATGAGCAGTTCTTC
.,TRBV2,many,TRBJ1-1,CASCPSDLNTEAFF,TGTGCCAGCTGCCCATCGGACCTCAACACTGAAGCTTTCTTT
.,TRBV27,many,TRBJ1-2,CASSAGGLNYGYTF,TGTGCCAGCAGTGCTGGTGGACTGAACTATGGCTACACCTTC
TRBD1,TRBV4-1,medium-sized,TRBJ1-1,CASSYRDRNTEAFF,TGCGCCAGCAGCTACCGGGACAGGAACACTGAAGCTTTCTTT
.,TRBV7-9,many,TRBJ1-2,CASSFTGDRDYGYTF,TGTGCCAGCAGCTTCACCGGAGACCGGGACTATGGCTACACCTTC
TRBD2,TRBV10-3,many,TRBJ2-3,CATRGEPSTDTQYF,TGTGCCACCCGGGGGGAGCCCAGCACAGATACGCAGTATTTT
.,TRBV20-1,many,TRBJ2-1,CSAMVSAPYNEQFF,TGCAGTGCTATGGTCTCCGCCCCCTACAATGAGCAGTTCTTC
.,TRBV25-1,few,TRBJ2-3,CASSEFLKGKSTDTQYF,TGTGCCAGCAGTGAATTTTTGAAAGGGAAGAGCACAGATACGCAGTATTTT
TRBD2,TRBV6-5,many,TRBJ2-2,CASSLLAGEYTGELFF,TGTGCCAGCAGTTTGCTAGCGGGAGAGTACACCGGGGAGCTGTTTTTT
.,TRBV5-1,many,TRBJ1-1,CASSLVRGTEAFF,TGCGCCAGCAGCTTGGTCAGGGGCACTGAAGCTTTCTTT
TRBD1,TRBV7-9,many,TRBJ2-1,CASSLQMDRDNEQFF,TGTGCCAGCAGCCTTCAGATGGACAGGGACAATGAGCAGTTCTTC
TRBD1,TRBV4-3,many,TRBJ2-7,CASSQERDSRYEQYF,TGCGCCAGCAGCCAAGAACGGGACAGCCGCTACGAGCAGTACTTC
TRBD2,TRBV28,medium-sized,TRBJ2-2,CASRRESRTGELFF,TGTGCCAGCAGGCGGGAGTCGCGCACCGGGGAGCTGTTTTTT
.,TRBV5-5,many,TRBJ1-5,CASSPSWGNQPQHF,TGTGCCAGCAGCCCGTCTTGGGGCAATCAGCCCCAGCATTTT
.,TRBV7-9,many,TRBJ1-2,CASSFERDGYTF,TGTGCCAGCAGCTTTGAAAGGGATGGCTACACCTTC
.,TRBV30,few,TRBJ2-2,CAWMIDSTWGTGELFF,TGTGCCTGGATGATAGACTCAACATGGGGCACCGGGGAGCTGTTTTTT
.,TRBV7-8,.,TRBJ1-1,CASSLGRSGNTEAFF,TGTGCCAGCAGCTTAGGACGGAGCGGAAACACTGAAGCTTTCTTT
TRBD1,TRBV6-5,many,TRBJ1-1,CASSRPGTGIGTEAFF,TGTGCCAGCAGCCGACCCGGGACAGGGATTGGAACTGAAGCTTTCTTT
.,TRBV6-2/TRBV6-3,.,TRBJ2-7,CASSYSTRARPYEQYF,TGTGCCAGCAGTTACTCGACTAGGGCCCGCCCCTACGAGCAGTACTTC
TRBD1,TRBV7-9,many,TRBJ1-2,CASRGQGENYGYTF,TGTGCCAGCCGGGGACAGGGAGAGAACTATGGCTACACCTTC
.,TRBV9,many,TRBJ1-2,CASSPRQRKGYTF,TGTGCCAGCAGCCCCAGACAGAGAAAAGGCTACACCTTC
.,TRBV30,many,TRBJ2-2,CAWRETGELFF,TGTGCCTGGAGAGAGACCGGGGAGCTGTTTTTT
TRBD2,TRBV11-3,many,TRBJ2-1,CASSSTSGAYNEQFF,TGTGCCAGCAGCTCGACTAGCGGGGCCTACAATGAGCAGTTCTTC